The clone carrying this T cell receptor (beta chain) was observed a handful of times. Its antigen is undetermined. The sample originates from a study of cytotoxic CD8 clonotypes in ibrutinib-treated CLL. Findings and limits, study-wide: Clonality went higher at ibrutinib response and then dropped back toward baseline at progression.

Target depth was 1 in 200,000 to 1 in 1 million T cells, about 10x per clonotype. TCRdb's copy holds only in-frame clones and misses some; the assay was immunoSEQ multiplex PCR. The data hold 200,000 to 250,000 clones, with 70% observed a single time. The V segment lost 10 bases and the J segment 2 bases; nucleotides outside the gene matches: 9. Germline assignment: CDR1 SGHTA and CDR2 FQGNSA. CDR3 length equals 16 residues. The input for sequencing was PBMCs, taken after 12 months of ibrutinib treatment. The chain is built from TRBV7-2 and TRBJ2-5, with 14 bases lining up with TRBD2. The clonotype originates from a human donor with chronic lymphocytic leukemia. The chain's CDR3 is CATLGTSGGEQETQYF. In DNA form, the CDR3 reads TGTGCCACCCTCGGGACTAGCGGGGGAGAACAAGAGACCCAGTACTTC. The entire variable domain, with the rest obtained from reference TRBV7-2 and TRBJ2-5, is as follows: GAGVSQSPSNKVTEKGKDVELRCDPISGHTALYWYRQSLGQGLEFLIYFQGNSAPDKSGLPSDRFSAERTGGSVSTLTIQRTQQEDSAVYLCATLGTSGGEQETQYFGPGTRLLVL.